This T cell receptor beta chain was recovered during a study of molecular identifiers for immune sequencing clone quantification. This clonotype was found a few times. TCRdb used MiXCR to reprocess the PCR reads, holding one entry per CDR3 protein. The data contain about 630,000 distinct CDR3 sequences, less than 30% of them singletons. V lost 7 bases and J 4 bases, leaving 11 bases between the germline ends. The length of the CDR3 is 13 residues. In germline, CDR1 is LNHDA, CDR2 SQIVND (reference sequence). This receptor was taken from a human donor in good health. Some libraries in this study had Jurkat cell RNA spiked in. The chain has TRBV19 and TRBJ2-1; no reliable D call. Sequencing was performed on naive CD8+ T cells from blood, with Jurkat cell RNA spiked in. As to subset: FACS-sorted CD8+CD4-CCR7+CD45RA+ naive T cells. The CDR3 loop reads CASTTSSYNEQFF. Written as DNA, the CDR3 is TGTGCCAGTACCACCTCTTCTTACAATGAGCAGTTCTTC.